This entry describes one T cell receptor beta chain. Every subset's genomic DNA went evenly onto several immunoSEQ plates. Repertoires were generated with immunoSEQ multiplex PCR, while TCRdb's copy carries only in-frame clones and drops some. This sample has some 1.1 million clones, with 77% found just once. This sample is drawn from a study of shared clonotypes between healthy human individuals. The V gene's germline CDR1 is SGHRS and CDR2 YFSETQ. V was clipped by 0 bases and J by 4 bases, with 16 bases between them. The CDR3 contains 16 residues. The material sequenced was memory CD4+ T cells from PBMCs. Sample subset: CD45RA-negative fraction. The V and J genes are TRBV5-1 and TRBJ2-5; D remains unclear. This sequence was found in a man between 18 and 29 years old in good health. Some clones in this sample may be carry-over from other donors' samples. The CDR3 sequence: CASSLVGVLSGETQYF. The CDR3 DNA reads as TGCGCCAGCAGCTTGGTAGGAGTCTTGTCCGGAGAGACCCAGTACTTC.